Listed below are T cell receptor beta chains from one sample, sequenced in a study of T cell responses to AZD1222 COVID-19 vaccine. The method was immunoSEQ multiplex PCR; TCRdb's version includes in-frame clones alone and lacks a portion of them. The data show about 140,000 clones, more than 70% seen once. This material consisted of peripheral blood, taken 28 days after the second AZD1222 dose. These receptors came from an adult who received the AZD1222 COVID-19 vaccine. Each CDR3 is given with its conserved first and last residue.

v_call	j_call	cdr3_aa
TRBV20-1	TRBJ1-2	CSARDRPGYTF
TRBV27	TRBJ1-6	CASTGQGGWYSPLHF
TRBV5-1	TRBJ2-6	CASSLGVATGTNVLTF
TRBV4-1	TRBJ1-5	CASSQGPASNQPQHF
TRBV7-8	TRBJ1-2	CASSLERDHYGYTF
TRBV28	TRBJ2-3	CASSGSGSRLRTDTQYF
TRBV27	TRBJ2-5	CASSPYRGAETQYF
TRBV21-1	TRBJ1-5	CARGGTGGVNQPQHF
TRBV7-2	TRBJ2-7	CASSLVRGADYYEQYF
TRBV25-1	TRBJ2-7	CASSDGRTGVNEQYF
TRBV20-1	TRBJ1-5	CSEIGNQPQHF
TRBV9	TRBJ2-7	CASSVGVADNSYEQYF
TRBV19	TRBJ1-2	CASRGQGPYGYTF
TRBV18	TRBJ2-5	CASSPGGMAETQYF
TRBV24-1	TRBJ1-2	CATSDPRRGYGYTF
TRBV25-1	TRBJ1-1	CASSDYTEAFF
TRBV29-1	TRBJ2-1	CSVAHGGSPGFF
TRBV9	TRBJ2-2	CASSVFGGSGGELFF
TRBV6-1	TRBJ1-2	CASSEMTEIIYGYTF
TRBV5-1	TRBJ2-5	CASSLVGGDGQETQYF
TRBV24-1	TRBJ2-5	CATSSGTGVETQYF
TRBV24-1	TRBJ2-5	CATGSGNTRDQETQYF
TRBV27	TRBJ1-6	CASSTTGTGVSPLHF
TRBV2	TRBJ2-1	CASIPLAGGYNEQFF
TRBV11-3	TRBJ2-1	CASSLDPGEQFF
TRBV30	TRBJ1-5	CAWSTTISNQPQHF
TRBV4-3	TRBJ1-4	CASSQGKKLFF
TRBV29-1	TRBJ2-3	CSVGRDSTDTQYF
TRBV5-1	TRBJ2-1	CASSLGRRQGYNEQFF